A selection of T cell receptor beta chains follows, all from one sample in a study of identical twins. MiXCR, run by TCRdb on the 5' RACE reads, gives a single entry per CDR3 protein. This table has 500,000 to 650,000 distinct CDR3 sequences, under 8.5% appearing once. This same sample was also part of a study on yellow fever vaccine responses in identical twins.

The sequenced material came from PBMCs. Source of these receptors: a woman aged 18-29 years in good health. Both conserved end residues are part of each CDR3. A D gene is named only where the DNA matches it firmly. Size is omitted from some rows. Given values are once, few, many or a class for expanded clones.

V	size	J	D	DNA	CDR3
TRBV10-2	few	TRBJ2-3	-	TGCGCCAGCAGTGTTAGCCGCACAGATACGCAGTATTTT	CASSVSRTDTQYF
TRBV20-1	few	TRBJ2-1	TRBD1	TGCAGTGCTCCGTACGGGACAGACCCCTACAATGAGCAGTTCTTC	CSAPYGTDPYNEQFF
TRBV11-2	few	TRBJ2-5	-	TGTGCCAGCAGCCCCTCCTTGGGGGTCCAAGAGACCCAGTACTTC	CASSPSLGVQETQYF
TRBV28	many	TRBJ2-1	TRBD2	TGTGCCAGCAGTTCCCCGGGACTAGCGGGGGCGGGGAATGAGCAGTTCTTC	CASSSPGLAGAGNEQFF
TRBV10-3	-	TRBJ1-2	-	TGTGCCATCAGCCCGACCGCGGTTGGCTACACCTTC	CAISPTAVGYTF
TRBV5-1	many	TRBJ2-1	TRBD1	TGCGCCAGCAGCTCAAGAACCGGGACAGCCAACAATGAGCAGTTCTTC	CASSSRTGTANNEQFF
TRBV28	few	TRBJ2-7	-	TGTGCCAGCAGTTCCCCAGGGCTCGGGCGGGAAACAACCTACGAGCAGTACTTC	CASSSPGLGRETTYEQYF
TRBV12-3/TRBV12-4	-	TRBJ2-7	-	TGTGCCAGCAGTCTAGCCGGGACGGCCTCCTACGAGCAGTACTTC	CASSLAGTASYEQYF
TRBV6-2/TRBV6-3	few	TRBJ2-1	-	TGTGCCAGCAGTGGCGACCAACACAATGAGCAAGAGCAGTTCTTC	CASSGDQHNEQEQFF
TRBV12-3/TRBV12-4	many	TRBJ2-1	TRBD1	TGTGCCAGCAGTGGCCGGGACAGTGGGGCCGATGAGCAGTTCTTC	CASSGRDSGADEQFF
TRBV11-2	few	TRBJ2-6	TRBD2	TGTGCCAGCAGCTTAGTGGTAGCGGGGGGGCCTGGGGCCAACGTCCTGACTTTC	CASSLVVAGGPGANVLTF
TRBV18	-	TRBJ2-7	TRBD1	TGTGCCAGCTCACCAGGGACAGGGCTCTACTACGAGCAGTACTTC	CASSPGTGLYYEQYF
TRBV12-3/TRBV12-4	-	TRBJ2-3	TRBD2	TGTGCCAGCAGTCGTACCCTTAGGACTAGCGGGAGGGTAGCAGATACGCAGTATTTT	CASSRTLRTSGRVADTQYF
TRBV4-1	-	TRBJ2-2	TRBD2	TGCGCCAGCAGCCAAGGAGGGACTAGCGAGACCGGGGAGCTGTTTTTT	CASSQGGTSETGELFF
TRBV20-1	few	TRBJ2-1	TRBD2	TGCAGTGCCACTCCCAGCGGGGGGGCCTACAATGAGCAGTTCTTC	CSATPSGGAYNEQFF
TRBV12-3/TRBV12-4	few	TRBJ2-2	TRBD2	TGTGCCAGCAGTTTACAGGGCGGGAGCTCCGGGGAGCTGTTTTTT	CASSLQGGSSGELFF
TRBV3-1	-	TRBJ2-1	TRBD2	TGTGCCAGCAGTCCCCAGACTAGCGGAACCTACAATGAGCAGTTCTTC	CASSPQTSGTYNEQFF
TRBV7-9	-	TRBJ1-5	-	TGTGCCAGCAGCTTAGCGGGAGGAACTGAGCATTTT	CASSLAGGTEHF
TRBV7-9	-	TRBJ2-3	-	TGTGCCAGCTGGGATACTAGTCCTTTAGATACGCAGTATTTT	CASWDTSPLDTQYF
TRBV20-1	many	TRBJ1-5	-	TGCAGTGCTAGAGATCTCCGGACAGATATCTATAGCAATCAGCCCCAGCATTTT	CSARDLRTDIYSNQPQHF
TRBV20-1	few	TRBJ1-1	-	TGCAGTGCGAATTGGGTTAGCACTGAAGCTTTCTTT	CSANWVSTEAFF
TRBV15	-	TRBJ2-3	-	TGTGCCACCGGCGGGGCCAGCACAGATACGCAGTATTTT	CATGGASTDTQYF
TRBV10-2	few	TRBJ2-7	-	TGCGCCAGCAGTGAGTATTTGAACGAGCAGTACTTC	CASSEYLNEQYF
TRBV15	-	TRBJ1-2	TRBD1	TGTGCCACCAGCAGAGGGCCCGTCCTTGGACAGGATGGCTACACCTTC	CATSRGPVLGQDGYTF
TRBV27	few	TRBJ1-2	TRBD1	TGTGCCAGCAGATCATCCCCGACAGGGAACGGCTACACCTTC	CASRSSPTGNGYTF
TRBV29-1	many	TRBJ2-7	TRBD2	TGCAGCGTTGAAGATCGGACTAGCGGTAGAGGTTTCGGGCAGTACTTC	CSVEDRTSGRGFGQYF
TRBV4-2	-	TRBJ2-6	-	TGTGCCAGCAGCCAGACCGTCTGGGCCAACGTCCTGACTTTC	CASSQTVWANVLTF
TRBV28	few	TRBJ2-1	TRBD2	TGTGCCAGCAGACCCGGGACTAGCGGGGGCTACAATGAGCAGTTCTTC	CASRPGTSGGYNEQFF
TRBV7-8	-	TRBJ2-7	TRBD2	TGTGCCAGCAACATTAGGGGGGGGACTAGCGGGAGACTTACCTACGAGCAGTACTTC	CASNIRGGTSGRLTYEQYF
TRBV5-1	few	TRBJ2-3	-	TGCGCCAGCAGCTCTGGGCCCTCGAGAGGAGATACGCAGTATTTT	CASSSGPSRGDTQYF
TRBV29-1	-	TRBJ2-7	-	TGCAGCGTTGAAAGGTCAGGGACCTACGAGCAGTACTTC	CSVERSGTYEQYF
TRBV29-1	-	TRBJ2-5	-	TGCAGCGTTGAAGATTTCGTGGGGGGGCAGATAGAGACCCAGTACTTC	CSVEDFVGGQIETQYF
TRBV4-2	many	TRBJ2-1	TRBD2	TGTGCCAGCAGCCTCATGACACTTAGCGGGGGTGGGGATGAGCAGTTCTTC	CASSLMTLSGGGDEQFF
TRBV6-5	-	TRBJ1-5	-	TGTGCCAGCAGTTACTCCGCAGCCAGCAATCAGCCCCAGCATTTT	CASSYSAASNQPQHF
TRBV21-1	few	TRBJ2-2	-	TGTGCCAGCAGCAAATCCCTGGGACCCTCGGAAACCGGGGAGCTGTTTTTT	CASSKSLGPSETGELFF
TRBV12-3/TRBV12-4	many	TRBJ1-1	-	TGTGCCAGCAGCCGGGAAAACACTGAAGCTTTCTTT	CASSRENTEAFF
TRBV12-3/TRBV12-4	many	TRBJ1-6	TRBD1	TGTGCCAGCAGTTTGGCAGGGGGCTATAATTCACCCCTCCACTTT	CASSLAGGYNSPLHF
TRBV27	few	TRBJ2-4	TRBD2	TGTGCCAGCAGTTTTTTGGTAGCGGGAGGGCCACTGTACTTC	CASSFLVAGGPLYF
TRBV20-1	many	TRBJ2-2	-	TGCAGTGCTAGGTCGCTGGAGACTGTCACCGGGGAGCTGTTTTTT	CSARSLETVTGELFF
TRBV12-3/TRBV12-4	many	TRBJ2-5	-	TGTGCCAGCAGACCGTCTGGGAAAGAGACCCAGTACTTC	CASRPSGKETQYF
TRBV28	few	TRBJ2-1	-	TGTGCCAGCAGTCCAAGACTAGAGAAAAATGAGCAGTTCTTC	CASSPRLEKNEQFF
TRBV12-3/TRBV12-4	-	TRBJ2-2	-	TGTGCCAGCAGCCCCATTTCGAACACCGGGGAGCTGTTTTTT	CASSPISNTGELFF
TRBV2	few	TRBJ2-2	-	TGTGCCGGAGGAATCGGGGGCGCTCAGGGCGGGGAGCTGTTTTTT	CAGGIGGAQGGELFF